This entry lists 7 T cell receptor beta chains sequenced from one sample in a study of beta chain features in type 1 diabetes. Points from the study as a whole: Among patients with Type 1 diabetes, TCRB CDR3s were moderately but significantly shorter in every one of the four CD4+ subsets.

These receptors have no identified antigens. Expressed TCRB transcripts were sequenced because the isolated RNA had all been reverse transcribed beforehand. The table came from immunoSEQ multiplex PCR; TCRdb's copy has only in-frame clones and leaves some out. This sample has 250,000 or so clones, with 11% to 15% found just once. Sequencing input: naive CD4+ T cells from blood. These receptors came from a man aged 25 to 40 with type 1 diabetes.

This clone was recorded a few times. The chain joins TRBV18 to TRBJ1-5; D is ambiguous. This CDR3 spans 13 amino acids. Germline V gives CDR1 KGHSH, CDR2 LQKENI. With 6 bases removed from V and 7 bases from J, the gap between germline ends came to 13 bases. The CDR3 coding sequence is TGTGCCAGCTCCTCCGAAGGAGAACAGCCCCAGCATTTT. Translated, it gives CASSSEGEQPQHF.

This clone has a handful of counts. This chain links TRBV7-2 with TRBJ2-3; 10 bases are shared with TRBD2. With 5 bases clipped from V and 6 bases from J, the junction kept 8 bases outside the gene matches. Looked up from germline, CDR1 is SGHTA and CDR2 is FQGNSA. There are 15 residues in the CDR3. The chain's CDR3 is CASSRAGAGGDTQYF. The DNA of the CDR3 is TGTGCCAGCAGCCGCGCGGGAGCGGGAGGGGATACGCAGTATTTT. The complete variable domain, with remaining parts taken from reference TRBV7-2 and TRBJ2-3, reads GAGVSQSPSNKVTEKGKDVELRCDPISGHTALYWYRQSLGQGLEFLIYFQGNSAPDKSGLPSDRFSAERTGGSVSTLTIQRTQQEDSAVYLCASSRAGAGGDTQYFGPGTRLTVL.

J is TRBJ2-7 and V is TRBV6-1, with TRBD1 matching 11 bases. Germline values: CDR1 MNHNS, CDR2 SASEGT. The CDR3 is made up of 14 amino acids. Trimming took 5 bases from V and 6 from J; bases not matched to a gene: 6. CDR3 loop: CASSSTGTGGEQYF. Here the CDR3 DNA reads TGTGCCAGCAGTTCTACCGGGACAGGGGGCGAGCAGTACTTC.

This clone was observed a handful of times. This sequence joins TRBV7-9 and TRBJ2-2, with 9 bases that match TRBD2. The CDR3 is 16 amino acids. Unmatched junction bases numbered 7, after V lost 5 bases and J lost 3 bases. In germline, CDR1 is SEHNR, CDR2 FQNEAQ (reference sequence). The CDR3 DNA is TGTGCCAGCAGCCCTCGCGGGGGGGGTGACACCGGGGAGCTGTTTTTT. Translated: CASSPRGGGDTGELFF.

CDR3 sequence reads: CASRGTLRTDTQYF. The CDR3 nucleotides are TGTGCCAGCAGAGGGACACTCCGCACAGATACGCAGTATTTT. The V call is TRBV6-1, the J call TRBJ2-3; D may be TRBD1 (6 bases). The CDR3 sequence is 14 residues long. The V gene lost 6 bases and the J gene lost 1 base, with 11 bases spanning the gap. Germline values: CDR1 MNHNS, CDR2 SASEGT.

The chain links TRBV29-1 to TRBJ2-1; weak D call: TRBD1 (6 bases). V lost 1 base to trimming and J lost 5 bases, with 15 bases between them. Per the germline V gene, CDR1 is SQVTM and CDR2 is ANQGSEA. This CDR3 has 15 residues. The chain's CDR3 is CSVEGGPGHNNEQFF. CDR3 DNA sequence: TGCAGCGTTGAAGGAGGTCCGGGACACAACAATGAGCAGTTCTTC.

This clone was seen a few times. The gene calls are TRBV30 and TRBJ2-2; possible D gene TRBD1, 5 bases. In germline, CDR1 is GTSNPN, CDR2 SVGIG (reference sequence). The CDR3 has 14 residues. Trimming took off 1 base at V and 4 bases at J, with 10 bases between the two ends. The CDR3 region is CAWSGGSSTGELFF. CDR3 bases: TGTGCCTGGAGTGGGGGCTCGTCCACCGGGGAGCTGTTTTTT.